The sequence of this T cell receptor beta chain was determined in a study of shared clonotypes between healthy human individuals (dated by TCRdb to the early 2020s). Study-wide context: A few men and two women, aged 18 to 49 years, made up the cohort. Per donor, three plates each were used for CD4 naive and CD4 memory, two for CD8 naive, and one for CD8 memory. Blood TCR repertoires of a handful of healthy adults were deeply sequenced to estimate repertoire size and the extent of clonotype sharing between individuals. To increase sequencing depth and limit assay-specific biases, different laboratories used diverse techniques to prepare libraries and sequence TCR repertoires. Between about 0.94 and 8.9 billion PBMCs per donor were obtained by leukapheresis.

The donors were healthy, HIV-negative adults with no recently reported acute infections or vaccinations. Every donor was a Caucasian adult residing in Nashville, Tennessee, USA. Magnetic negative selection was used to enrich CD4+ T cells, after which naive cells were positively selected on CD45RA and the negative fraction became the memory subset. Blood was obtained by leukapheresis, after which PBMCs were separated by Ficoll-Histopaque density gradient centrifugation and cryopreserved in liquid nitrogen vapor phase. Analytical flow cytometry was used to check the purity and quantity of each magnetically sorted T cell population. Genomic DNA was isolated from each sorted fraction and quantified by UV absorbance on a Nanodrop 2000c. Concerning this clone itself: Its specific antigen is unknown. Qualities for individual bases were not recorded, and no much larger clone is one base off. This specimen includes other DNA sequences encoding the same CDR3.

Based on the germline V gene (reference sequence), the CDR1 and CDR2 sequences are SEHNR and FQNEAQ. Germline trimming amounts to 1 base on V and 4 bases on J, with 1 as the count of junction bases outside the gene matches. There are 15 amino acids in the CDR3, from cysteine to phenylalanine inclusive. Only the CDR3 region is kept as DNA, spanning 45 bases read in frame from base 1. Using the deep immunoSEQ assay, TCR CDR3 regions were amplified from genomic DNA by multiplex PCR. Extracted genomic DNA from each cell subset was distributed evenly across all wells of several immunoSEQ 96-well plates, and each plate was treated as a replicate. For sorted subsets, approximately 210 ng of genomic DNA, equivalent to some 33,000 T cell genomes, went into each replicate PCR. Purified libraries were measured with a Qubit 3.0 fluorometer, size-checked on a Bioanalyzer 2100, and measured again with the KAPA Library Quantification kit. Each immunoSEQ 96-well plate was sequenced on its own single-read 150-cycle Illumina NextSeq 550 flow cell. In the paper's pipeline: Because only junctional sequences without quality scores were contained in the immunoSEQ output, filtering matching that applied to full-length reads could not be performed. To assign V/J genes and CDR3, sequences were annotated against IMGT germline references using PyIR, a Python wrapper for IgBLAST v1.9. Reads were removed for weak V/J assignments (E-value above 1e-6), missing CDR3, stop codons, out-of-frame junctions, or ambiguous translated residues. A V3J clonotype was defined by an identical inferred V gene, J gene, and CDR3 amino acid sequence. The percentage overlap between two repertoires was calculated by dividing the number of shared unique clonotypes by the size of the smaller repertoire. RTK rarefaction, the Chao1 estimator, and Recon v2.1 estimates of unobserved clonotypes were used to assess repertoire richness. Generation probabilities for all TCRbeta clonotypes obtained by the gDNA method from a few donors were computed using OLGA. TCRdb mirrors the immuneACCESS table, restricted to in-frame sequences. Some clones are absent from its copies; in checked studies, under half trace to an unresolved V gene, and the reason for the others is unknown. That table gives V, J and clone size, and the DNA gave D and trimming. The sample table records over a million clones; 97% to 99% of these occur just once. The top ten constitute 0.36% of the sample.

Broad study findings and their caveats: Compared with non-shared clonotypes, clonotypes shared by all four sorted-subset donors had higher generation probabilities. Pairwise subsampling indicated that sequencing depth was expected to affect the degree of clonotype sharing among donors. Even with the large sequencing depth, rarefaction of the sorted-subset datasets indicated that sequencing was incomplete. Naive subsets generally had larger estimated clonotype richness than memory subsets. Across a few donors, roughly 5.1% of naive CD4, roughly 3.4% of naive CD8, 2% to 2.5% of memory CD4, and 0.4% of memory CD8 clonotypes were shared. The small number of donors limited the genetic and exposure-history diversity represented. Sampling was restricted to blood, and TCR repertoires in tissue are likely to differ from TCR repertoires in blood.

The receptor was isolated from a man aged 30 to 45 in good health. Recombination joined TRBV7-9 with TRBJ2-1; 10 bases in the junction line up with TRBD1. Sequenced: naive CD4+ T cells sorted from blood. The cell subset or site label, as the study defines it: CD45RA+ positively selected. The CDR3 has the sequence CASSLVGQGYNEQFF. The sequenced DNA: TGTGCCAGCAGCTTAGTGGGACAGGGGTACAATGAGCAGTTCTTC.